What follows describes a single T cell receptor beta chain. These data come from a study of CD8+ T cells in alopecia areata. cDNA prepared by RNA extraction and subsequent reverse transcription served as the template for sequencing. Repertoires were generated with immunoSEQ multiplex PCR, while TCRdb's copy carries only in-frame clones and drops some. The table includes around 97,000 clones, 85% to 90% detected once. The CDR3 is 15 amino acids. The trim removed 5 bases at V and 4 bases at J, leaving 2 bases unmatched. Germline CDR1 and CDR2: SEHNR and FQNEAQ (reference sequence). Treatment noted: oral pan-JAK inhibitor, 5-10 mg twice daily.

The receptor's source is a human donor with alopecia areata. V is TRBV7-9 and J is TRBJ2-3; 14 bases agree with TRBD2. This specimen was CD8+ T cells sorted from blood, taken at week 34, from a patient treated with tofacitinib. The CDR3 DNA sequence: TGTGCCAGCAGCGAGACTAGCGGGGGGGCAGATACGCAGTATTTT. Translated, it gives CASSETSGGADTQYF.